Below, 4 T cell receptor beta chains from the same sample are listed, as sequenced in a study of T cells in Graves' hyperthyroidism and ophthalmopathy. Researchers amplified the TCR beta CDR3 regions from RNA transcripts. RT-PCR in the first round (using the HTBI primer set) targeted the TCR CDR3. TCRdb reanalysed the multiplex PCR reads using MiXCR and keeps one entry per CDR3 protein. This table holds 650,000 to 700,000 distinct CDR3 sequences, roughly 17% found once. Sequencing input: blood. All receptors come from a man aged 45-65 years with Graves' hyperthyroidism.

This clonotype came up many times. The chain combines TRBV7-2 with TRBJ2-1, with 9 nucleotides matching TRBD2. Germline values: CDR1 SGHTA, CDR2 FQGNSA. V shed 3 bases, J shed 10 bases, and the junction held 10 bases outside the gene matches. CDR3 length: 15 residues. CDR3 nucleotide sequence: TGTGCCAGCAGCTTTGGGCTAGCGGGGTCTAGGGAGCAGTTCTTC. Protein: CASSFGLAGSREQFF.

This clonotype was counted ten times or more. The J gene is TRBJ2-1, the V gene TRBV5-1; TRBD1 aligns across 10 bases. Germline CDR1 reads SGHRS; CDR2 reads YFSETQ. With V trimmed by 3 bases and J by 6 bases, 9 bases remained unmatched. The CDR3 contains 16 residues. This CDR3 is CASSSLPGQGSNEQFF. The CDR3 coding sequence is TGCGCCAGCAGCTCCCTACCGGGACAGGGGTCCAATGAGCAGTTCTTC.

This clonotype was counted ten times or more. The genes are TRBV20-1 and TRBJ2-7, with 11 bases aligning to TRBD2. Trimming cost V 4 bases and J 5 bases; bases outside gene matches: 4. CDR1 and CDR2 from the germline V gene are DFQATT and SNEGSKA (reference sequence). The CDR3 is 13 residues long. CDR3 in DNA: TGCAGTGCTATCAGACTAGCGGGACACGAGCAGTACTTC. Translated: CSAIRLAGHEQYF.

The chain joins TRBV19 to TRBJ2-1; D is unclear. V was shortened by 8 bases and J by 12 bases, with 14 bases between the two germline ends. CDR1 is LNHDA, CDR2 SQIVND, per germline (reference sequence). The CDR3 loop spans 11 amino acids. The CDR3 coding sequence is TGTGCCAGTCGGGCCTCGGGTCGGCAGTTCTTC. Amino acid sequence: CASRASGRQFF.